This T cell receptor beta chain is from a study of OX40 agonist ivuxolimab in advanced cancers. Study in general: Ivuxolimab, which is an agonistic anti-OX40 (CD134) antibody, was administered to the patients. Study conclusions and caveats: Circulating CD4+ and CD8+ T cells showed clonal expansion by week 6 at 0.1 to 3.0 mg/kg.

Trimming took 5 bases from V and 8 from J, leaving 18 bases between them. The V gene's germline CDR1 is SGHAT and CDR2 FQDESV (reference sequence). There are 14 residues in the CDR3. About this clone itself: Its target is not known.

Only in-frame clones appear in the TCRdb table, and some are missing; sequencing was by immunoSEQ multiplex PCR. The sample includes around 30,000 clones, around 80% of them seen just once. Specimen: CD4+ or CD8+ T cells sorted from blood, collected in a trial of the OX40 agonist ivuxolimab. The receptor comes from an adult with an advanced solid tumor such as melanoma, head and neck, liver or kidney cancer. The chain carries TRBV11-1 and TRBJ1-2; D is unresolved. The CDR3: CASSQDLSLRGYTF. In DNA, the CDR3 is TGTGCCAGCAGCCAGGACCTGTCGTTGAGAGGCTACACCTTC.